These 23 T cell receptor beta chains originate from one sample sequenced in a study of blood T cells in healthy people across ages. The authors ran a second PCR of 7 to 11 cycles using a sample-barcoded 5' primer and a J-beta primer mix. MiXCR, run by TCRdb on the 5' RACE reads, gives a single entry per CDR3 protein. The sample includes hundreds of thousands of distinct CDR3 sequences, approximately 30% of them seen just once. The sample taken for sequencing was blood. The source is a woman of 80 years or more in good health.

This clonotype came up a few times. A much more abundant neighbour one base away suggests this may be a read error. The CDR3 region has the DNA TGTGCCAGCAGCTTTGACAGGCTCCCCTACGAGCAGTACTTC. Translated: CASSFDRLPYEQYF. V is TRBV7-2 and J is TRBJ2-7; possible D gene TRBD1, 6 bases. The CDR3 runs to 14 residues. Per the germline V gene, CDR1 is SGHTA and CDR2 is FQGNSA. The V and J ends lost 3 bases and 2 bases respectively, with 11 bases between them.

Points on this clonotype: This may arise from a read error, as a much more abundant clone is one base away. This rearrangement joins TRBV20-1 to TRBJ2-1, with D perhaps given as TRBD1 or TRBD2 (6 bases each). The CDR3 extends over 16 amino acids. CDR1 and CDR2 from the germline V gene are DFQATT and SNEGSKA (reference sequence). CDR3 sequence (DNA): TGCAGTGCTAGACCCCGGGGGCGTAGCTCCTACAATGGGCAGTTCTTC. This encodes CSARPRGRSSYNGQFF.

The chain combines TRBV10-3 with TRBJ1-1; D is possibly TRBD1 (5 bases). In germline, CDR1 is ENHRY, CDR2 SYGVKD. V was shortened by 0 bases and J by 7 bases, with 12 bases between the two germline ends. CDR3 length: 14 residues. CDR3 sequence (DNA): TGTGCCATCAGTGAGTCGGGGACCTCTGGTGAAGCTTTCTTT. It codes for CAISESGTSGEAFF.

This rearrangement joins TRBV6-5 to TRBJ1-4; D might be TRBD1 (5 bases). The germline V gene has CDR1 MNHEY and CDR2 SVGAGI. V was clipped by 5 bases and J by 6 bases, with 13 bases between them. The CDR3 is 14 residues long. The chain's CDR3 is CASSRGAVYEKLFF. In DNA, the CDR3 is TGTGCCAGCAGTCGTGGGGCAGTTTATGAAAAACTGTTTTTT.

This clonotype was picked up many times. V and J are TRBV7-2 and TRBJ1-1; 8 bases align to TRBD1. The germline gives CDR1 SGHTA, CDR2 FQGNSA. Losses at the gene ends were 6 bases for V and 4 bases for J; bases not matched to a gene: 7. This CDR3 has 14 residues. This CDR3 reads CASSSPGQATEAFF. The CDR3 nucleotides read TGTGCCAGCAGTTCCCCGGGACAGGCCACTGAAGCTTTCTTT.

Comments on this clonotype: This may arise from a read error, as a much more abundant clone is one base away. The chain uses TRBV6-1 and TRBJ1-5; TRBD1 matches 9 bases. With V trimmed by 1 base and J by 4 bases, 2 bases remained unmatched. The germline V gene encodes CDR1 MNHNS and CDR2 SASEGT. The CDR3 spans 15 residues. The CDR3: CASSEGGTGNQPQHF. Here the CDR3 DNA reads TGTGCCAGCAGTGAAGGCGGGACAGGGAATCAGCCCCAGCATTTT.

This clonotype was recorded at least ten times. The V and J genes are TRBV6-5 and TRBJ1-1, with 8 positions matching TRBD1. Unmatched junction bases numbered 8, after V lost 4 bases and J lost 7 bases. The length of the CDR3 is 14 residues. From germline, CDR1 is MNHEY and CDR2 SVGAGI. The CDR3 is CASSWGQALGEAFF. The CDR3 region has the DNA TGTGCCAGCAGTTGGGGACAGGCGTTGGGTGAAGCTTTCTTT.

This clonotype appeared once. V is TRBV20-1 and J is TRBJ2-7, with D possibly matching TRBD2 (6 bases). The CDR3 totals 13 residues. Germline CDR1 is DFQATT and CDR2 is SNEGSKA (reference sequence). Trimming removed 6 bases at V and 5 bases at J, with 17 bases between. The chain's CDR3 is CSAVEGAFDEQYF. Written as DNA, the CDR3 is TGCAGTGCGGTGGAGGGAGCGTTCGACGAGCAGTACTTC.

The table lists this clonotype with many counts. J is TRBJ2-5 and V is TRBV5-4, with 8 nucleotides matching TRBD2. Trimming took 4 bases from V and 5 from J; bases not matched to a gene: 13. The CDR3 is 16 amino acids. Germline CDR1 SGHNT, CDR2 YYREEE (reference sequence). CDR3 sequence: CASSPGGGRVTETQYF. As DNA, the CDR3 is TGTGCCAGCAGCCCGGGGGGGGGCAGGGTGACGGAGACCCAGTACTTC.

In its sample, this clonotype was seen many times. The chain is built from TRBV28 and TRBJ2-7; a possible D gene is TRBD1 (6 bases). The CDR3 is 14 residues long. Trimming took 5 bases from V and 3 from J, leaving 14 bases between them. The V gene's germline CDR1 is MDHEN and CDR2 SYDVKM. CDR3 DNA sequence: TGTGCCAGCAGTACAGGGTGGATCGTCTACGAGCAGTACTTC. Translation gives CASSTGWIVYEQYF.

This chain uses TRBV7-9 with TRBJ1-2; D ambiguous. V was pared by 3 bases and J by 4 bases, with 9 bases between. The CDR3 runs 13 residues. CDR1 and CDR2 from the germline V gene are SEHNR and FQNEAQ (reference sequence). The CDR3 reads CASSFGAVYGYTF. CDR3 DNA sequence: TGTGCCAGCAGCTTCGGAGCGGTCTATGGCTACACCTTC.

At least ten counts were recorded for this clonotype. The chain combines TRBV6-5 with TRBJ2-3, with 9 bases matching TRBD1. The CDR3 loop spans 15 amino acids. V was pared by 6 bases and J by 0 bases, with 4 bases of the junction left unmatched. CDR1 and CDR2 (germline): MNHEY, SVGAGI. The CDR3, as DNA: TGTGCCAGCAGGCAACAGGGGGCGAGCACAGATACGCAGTATTTT. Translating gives CASRQQGASTDTQYF.

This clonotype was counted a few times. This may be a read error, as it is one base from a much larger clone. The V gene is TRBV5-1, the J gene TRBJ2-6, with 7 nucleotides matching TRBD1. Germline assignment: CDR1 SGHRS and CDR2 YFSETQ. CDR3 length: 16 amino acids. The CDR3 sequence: CASSLRTGSGANVRTF. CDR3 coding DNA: TGCGCCAGCAGCTTGCGGACAGGCTCTGGGGCCAACGTCCGGACTTTC.

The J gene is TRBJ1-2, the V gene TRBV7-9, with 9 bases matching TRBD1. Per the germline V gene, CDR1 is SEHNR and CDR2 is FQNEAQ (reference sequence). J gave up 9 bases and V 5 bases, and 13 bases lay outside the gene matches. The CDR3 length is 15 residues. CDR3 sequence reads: CASSPGPDRGARYTF. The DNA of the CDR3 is TGTGCCAGCAGCCCAGGTCCGGACAGGGGCGCTCGCTACACCTTC.

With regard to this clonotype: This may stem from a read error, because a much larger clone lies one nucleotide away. The CDR3 here is CASSGGGIGEQYF. The CDR3 DNA reads TGTGCCAGCAGTGGTGGGGGAATAGGCGAGCAGTACTTC. The gene calls are TRBV2 and TRBJ2-5; D is possibly TRBD1 or TRBD2 (5 bases each). The DNA matches TRBJ2-7 better at its end, which makes the J call doubtful. CDR1 and CDR2 (germline): SNHLY, FYNNEI. This CDR3 spans 13 amino acids.

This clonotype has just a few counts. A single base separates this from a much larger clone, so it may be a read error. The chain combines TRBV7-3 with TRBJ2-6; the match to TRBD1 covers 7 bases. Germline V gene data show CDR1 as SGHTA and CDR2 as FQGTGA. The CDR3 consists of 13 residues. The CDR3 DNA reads TGTGCCAGCAGCTTAGACAGGGCCAACGTCCGGACTTTC. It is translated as CASSLDRANVRTF.

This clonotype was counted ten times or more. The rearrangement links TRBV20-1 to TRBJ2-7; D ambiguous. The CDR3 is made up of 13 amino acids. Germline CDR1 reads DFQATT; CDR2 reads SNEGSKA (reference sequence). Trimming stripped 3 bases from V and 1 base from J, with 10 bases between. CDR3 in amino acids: CSASDRVSYEQYF. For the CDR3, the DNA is TGCAGTGCTAGCGATAGGGTGTCCTACGAGCAGTACTTC.

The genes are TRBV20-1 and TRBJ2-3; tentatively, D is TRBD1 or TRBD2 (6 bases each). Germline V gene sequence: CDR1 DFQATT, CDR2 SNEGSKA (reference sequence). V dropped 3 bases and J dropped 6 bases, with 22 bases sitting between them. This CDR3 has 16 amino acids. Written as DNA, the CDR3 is TGCAGTGCTAGGACCGGATGGGGGGCATCCGAGGATACGCAGTATTTT. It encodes CSARTGWGASEDTQYF.

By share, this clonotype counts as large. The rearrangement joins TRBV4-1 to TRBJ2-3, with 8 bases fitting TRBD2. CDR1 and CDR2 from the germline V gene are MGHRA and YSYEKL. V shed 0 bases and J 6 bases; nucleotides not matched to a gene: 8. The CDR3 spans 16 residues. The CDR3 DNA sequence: TGCGCCAGCAGCCAAGAGGACGCGGGGGGCGAGGATACGCAGTATTTT. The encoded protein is CASSQEDAGGEDTQYF.

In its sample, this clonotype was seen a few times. CDR3 DNA: TGCAGTGAGCAGGACAGGGGGGGTGAAGCTTTCTTT. This gives the protein CSEQDRGGEAFF. The J gene is TRBJ1-1, the V gene TRBV20-1; TRBD1 aligns across 10 bases. The CDR3 consists of 12 residues. In germline, CDR1 is DFQATT, CDR2 SNEGSKA (reference sequence). Unmatched junction bases numbered 6, after V lost 7 bases and J lost 7 bases.

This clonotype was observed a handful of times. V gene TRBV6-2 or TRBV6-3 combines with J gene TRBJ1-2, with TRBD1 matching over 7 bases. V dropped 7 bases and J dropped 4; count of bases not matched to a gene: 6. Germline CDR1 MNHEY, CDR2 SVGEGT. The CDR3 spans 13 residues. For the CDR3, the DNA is TGTGCCAGCATCGAGACAGGGACCTATGGCTACACCTTC. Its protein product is CASIETGTYGYTF.

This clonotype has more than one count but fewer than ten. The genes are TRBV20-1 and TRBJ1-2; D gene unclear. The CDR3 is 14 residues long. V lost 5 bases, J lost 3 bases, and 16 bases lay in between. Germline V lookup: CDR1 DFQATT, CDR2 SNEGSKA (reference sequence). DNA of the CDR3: TGCAGTGCTTCGCGTGGGGTGTCGGACTATGGCTACACCTTC. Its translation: CSASRGVSDYGYTF.

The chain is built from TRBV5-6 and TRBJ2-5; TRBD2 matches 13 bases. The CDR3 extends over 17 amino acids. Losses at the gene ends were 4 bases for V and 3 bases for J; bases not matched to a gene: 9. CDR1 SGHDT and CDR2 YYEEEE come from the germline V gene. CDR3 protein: CASSRATSGGAKETQYF. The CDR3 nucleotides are TGTGCCAGCAGCCGTGCCACTAGCGGGGGGGCCAAAGAGACCCAGTACTTC.